This TCR beta chain was retrieved from a study of shared clonotypes between healthy human individuals. Turning to the study itself: Samples came from a couple of female and three male donors aged 18 to 49.

V was clipped by 2 bases and J by 0 bases, with 3 bases between them. Germline V CDR1 and CDR2: MNHNS, SASEGT. The CDR3 runs to 13 residues. Every one of the donors was a Caucasian adult that lived in Nashville, Tennessee. Genomic DNA from unsorted samples was obtained from approximately 96 million PBMCs (per sample). The sequenced material, unsorted PBMC DNA, was run on ten immunoSEQ deep assay plates. TCRdb keeps only in-frame clones here, not all; method: immunoSEQ multiplex PCR. The profile shows 500,000 to 650,000 clones, roughly 79% of them singletons. The clonotype originates from a woman aged 40 to 50 in good health. Some clones in this sample may be carry-over from other donors' samples. The V call is TRBV6-1, the J call TRBJ2-3; D not resolved. Material for sequencing was PBMCs. In DNA form, the CDR3 reads TGTGCCAGCAGTGAAAGCAGCACAGATACGCAGTATTTT. Its protein is CASSESSTDTQYF.